This T cell receptor (beta chain) originates from a study of T cells after yellow fever vaccination. Background on the study: Libraries from low-cell-number fractions were prepared with the SMART-Seq v4 Ultra Low Input RNA kit.

The junction had 9 bases not matched to a gene; V was cut back by 4 bases and J by 7 bases. The CDR3 runs 16 residues. Germline V lookup: CDR1 MNHEY, CDR2 SVGAGI. TCRdb reprocessed the 5' RACE reads via MiXCR and lists one record per CDR3 protein. Of a few hundred thousand distinct CDR3 sequences in the sample, 17% are singletons; the top ten hold roughly 17%. About this clonotype: Its antigen is not identified.

Regarding the study as a whole: CD4 and CD8 compartments shared a small share of clonotypes. Most clones from primary vaccination resurfaced after the booster (nearly 97% CD4, more than 75% CD8). Peaking on day 5 versus 15, the secondary response was faster but weaker.

The rearrangement uses TRBV6-5 and TRBJ2-1, with TRBD2 identical over 11 bases. The sample in question was PBMCs, obtained 5 days after the first yellow fever vaccination. The sequence was obtained from a man aged 18 to 30 who received the YFV17D yellow fever vaccine. CDR3 region: CASSSHPSGGYNEQFF. The DNA for the CDR3 is TGTGCCAGCAGTTCACATCCTAGCGGGGGGTATAATGAGCAGTTCTTC.